Listed below are T cell receptor beta chains from one sample, sequenced in a study of Ad26.COV2.S vaccination and SARS-CoV-2 variants. Repertoires were generated with immunoSEQ multiplex PCR, while TCRdb's copy carries only in-frame clones and drops some. The data hold 400,000 to 450,000 clones, with about 92% observed a single time. Source: peripheral blood, taken in a trial of Ad26.COV2.S vaccine versus placebo. The receptors were sampled from a person aged 18-65 years who received the Ad26.COV2.S COVID-19 vaccine or a placebo. CDR3s leave out the opening cysteine and the closing phenylalanine or tryptophan.

len: 12; v_gene: TRBV2; CDR3aa: ASSDFGVNTEAF
len: 12; v_gene: TRBV3-1/TRBV3-2; CDR3aa: ANPTFTRNYGYT
len: 13; v_gene: TRBV5-5; CDR3aa: ASSFSGRAYNEQF
len: 16; v_gene: TRBV13; CDR3aa: ASSLEKTDRGRGTEAF
len: 9; v_gene: TRBV11-2; CDR3aa: ASSSGYGYT
len: 13; v_gene: TRBV3-1/TRBV3-2; CDR3aa: ASSQDWTRVETQY
len: 13; v_gene: TRBV28; CDR3aa: ASRGASGKTSEQF
len: 14; v_gene: TRBV25-1; CDR3aa: ASSDRDRGPNQPQH
len: 13; v_gene: TRBV6-5; CDR3aa: ASSYSGLAIYEQY
len: 12; v_gene: TRBV18; CDR3aa: ASSPRPRDQPQH
len: 14; v_gene: TRBV18; CDR3aa: ASSPLSTGDNSPLH
len: 14; v_gene: TRBV5-1; CDR3aa: ASSTRTSGPTGELF
len: 12; v_gene: TRBV5-8; CDR3aa: ASSLAGSSYEQY
len: 12; v_gene: TRBV27; CDR3aa: ASSLNRVVTEAF
len: 14; v_gene: TRBV28; CDR3aa: ASSTTSSSYNSPLH
len: 13; v_gene: TRBV5-4; CDR3aa: ASSSGTSVPDAQY
len: 9; v_gene: TRBV29-1; CDR3aa: SVIVPNGYT
len: 16; v_gene: TRBV3-1/TRBV3-2; CDR3aa: ASSQGGTSGSWGETQY
len: 10; v_gene: TRBV29-1; CDR3aa: SVASGSYEQY
len: 11; v_gene: TRBV5-5; CDR3aa: ASSWTSVDTQY
len: 13; v_gene: TRBV15; CDR3aa: ATSTRDRYQETQY
len: 12; v_gene: TRBV3-1/TRBV3-2; CDR3aa: ASSHGSSSYEQY
len: 11; v_gene: TRBV5-8; CDR3aa: ASSLSGNSPLH
len: 12; v_gene: TRBV7-9; CDR3aa: AIRGSGARYEQY
len: 14; v_gene: TRBV6-2/TRBV6-3; CDR3aa: ASSSLEPGIYNEQF
len: 13; v_gene: TRBV28; CDR3aa: ASSSGLGIQETQY
len: 14; v_gene: TRBV18; CDR3aa: ASSPRTNRNSQPQH
len: 12; v_gene: TRBV4-3; CDR3aa: ASSSRVVGNEQF
len: 14; v_gene: TRBV11-2; CDR3aa: ASSLFPGTGEDTQY
len: 16; v_gene: TRBV3-1/TRBV3-2; CDR3aa: ASSQKRGRQETSYEQY
len: 15; v_gene: TRBV7-2; CDR3aa: ASSLGPLAGGTDTQY
len: 12; v_gene: TRBV9; CDR3aa: ASSRTENTGELF
len: 12; v_gene: TRBV5-1; CDR3aa: ASSLEGRTGELF
len: 11; v_gene: TRBV6-2/TRBV6-3; CDR3aa: ASSYSGLTGYT
len: 17; v_gene: TRBV15; CDR3aa: ATSRDRGGIRPQGYGYT
len: 11; v_gene: TRBV6-2/TRBV6-3; CDR3aa: ASSPGALYEQY
len: 14; v_gene: TRBV6-5; CDR3aa: ASSYSAPEWDRGLY
len: 12; v_gene: TRBV2; CDR3aa: ASIRGSSTDTQY
len: 13; v_gene: TRBV28; CDR3aa: ASSLVFEGHYEQY
len: 14; v_gene: TRBV5-4; CDR3aa: ASSPGGTSTNEKLF
len: 10; v_gene: TRBV6-2/TRBV6-3; CDR3aa: ASSSRSGEQY
len: 15; v_gene: TRBV4-1; CDR3aa: ASSQESTGDIFYEQY
len: 12; v_gene: TRBV20-1; CDR3aa: SASLAGRDNEQF
len: 13; v_gene: TRBV10-3; CDR3aa: AISDKGPSSYEQY
len: 15; v_gene: TRBV6-2/TRBV6-3; CDR3aa: ASRLFPPGANTDTQY
len: 17; v_gene: TRBV9; CDR3aa: ASSVGVGGTLWDTDTQY